These 20 T cell receptor beta chains were all obtained from the same sample, sequenced in a study of identical twins. TCRdb independently ran MiXCR on the 5' RACE reads; one entry per CDR3 protein. The sample lists a few hundred thousand distinct CDR3 sequences; 20% to 30% were seen once. The same data also went into a second study, on T cells expressing NK-cell markers.

The specimen sequenced was CD4+ T cells sorted from blood. Receptor source: a woman aged 18-35 years in good health.

The V call is TRBV9, the J call TRBJ2-3; unclear D gene. The CDR3 runs to 14 residues. Germline V gene data show CDR1 as SGDLS and CDR2 as YYNGEE. V lost 0 bases, J lost 2 bases, and 7 bases lay in between. CDR3 in DNA: TGTGCCAGCAGCGTAGCCACGTACACAGATACGCAGTATTTT. This sequence encodes CASSVATYTDTQYF.

This clonotype occurred many times. The V and J genes are TRBV12-3 or TRBV12-4 and TRBJ1-5; D is unclear. The CDR3 has 13 amino acids. Trimming left V 3 bases short and J 5 bases short, with 8 bases between. The CDR3 DNA reads as TGTGCCAGCAGTTTGCGCAGGTATCAGCCCCAGCATTTT. Residues: CASSLRRYQPQHF.

This clonotype came up a few times. The chain has TRBV7-2 and TRBJ2-3, with no clear D. Germline CDR1 SGHTA, CDR2 FQGNSA. The CDR3 covers 14 residues. V lost 8 bases and J 0 bases, leaving 12 bases between the germline ends. CDR3 protein: CASPWAPSTDTQYF. CDR3 sequence (DNA): TGTGCCAGCCCATGGGCCCCTAGCACAGATACGCAGTATTTT.

The chain uses TRBV5-1 and TRBJ2-1; 7 bases map to TRBD2. V was pared by 0 bases and J by 6 bases, with 6 bases of the junction left unmatched. This CDR3 contains 15 residues. Germline loops: CDR1 SGHRS, CDR2 YFSETQ. The CDR3 DNA is TGCGCCAGCAGCTTGGTTGGTAGCGGGTCCAATGAGCAGTTCTTC. Its protein product is CASSLVGSGSNEQFF.

V and J are TRBV5-1 and TRBJ2-2, with TRBD1 identical over 8 bases. The V and J ends lost 6 bases and 4 bases, in that order; junction bases with no gene match: 17. CDR1 is SGHRS and CDR2 is YFSETQ in the germline V gene. The CDR3 loop spans 18 amino acids. The CDR3 nucleotides read TGCGCCAGCAAGAACCCAGGGGGCGGGACAGCATTCACCGGGGAGCTGTTTTTT. It is translated as CASKNPGGGTAFTGELFF.

This clonotype was seen only a few times. The chain employs TRBV12-3 or TRBV12-4 and TRBJ1-1; D not resolved. The CDR3 length is 13 residues. The V and J ends lost 8 bases and 8 bases respectively, with 18 bases between them. CDR3 residues: CASATTPFGEAFF. The CDR3 nucleotides are TGTGCCAGCGCAACGACACCCTTCGGGGAAGCTTTCTTT.

The CDR3 DNA reads as TGTGCCGTGCCAAGACAGGGAGGCGGAGATACGCAGTATTTT. Its protein is CAVPRQGGGDTQYF. V usage is TRBV9 and J usage is TRBJ2-3; weak D call: TRBD1 (7 bases). Trimming took off 10 bases at V and 5 bases at J, with 20 bases between the two ends. CDR1 SGDLS and CDR2 YYNGEE come from the germline V gene. The CDR3 spans 14 residues. The complete variable domain, with remaining parts taken from reference TRBV9 and TRBJ2-3, reads DSGVTQTPKHLITATGQRVTLRCSPRSGDLSVYWYQQSLDQGLQFLIQYYNGEERAKGNILERFSAQQFPDLHSELNLSSLELGDSALYFCAVPRQGGGDTQYFGPGTRLTVL.

This clonotype was found a few times. The chain's CDR3 is CASSPKEGGEQYF. CDR3 sequence (DNA): TGTGCCAGCAGCCCAAAAGAGGGGGGGGAGCAGTACTTC. The chain joins TRBV7-9 to TRBJ2-7; a possible D gene is TRBD2 (7 bases). V lost 5 bases and J lost 7, with 15 bases in between. Germline-derived CDR1 and CDR2 are SEHNR and FQNEAQ (reference sequence). This CDR3 region has 13 residues.

V and J are TRBV9 and TRBJ1-5; D is ambiguous. The CDR3 has 13 residues. The V and J ends lost 0 bases and 5 bases respectively, with 6 bases between them. The V gene's germline CDR1 is SGDLS and CDR2 YYNGEE. The DNA for the CDR3 is TGTGCCAGCAGCGTAGCGATGGATCAGCCCCAGCATTTT. Translated: CASSVAMDQPQHF.

This clonotype was observed many times. The chain uses TRBV10-2 and TRBJ2-5, with 12 bases identical to TRBD2. V shed 2 bases and J 5 bases; nucleotides not matched to a gene: 12. Germline V gives CDR1 WSHSY, CDR2 SAAADI. The CDR3 spans 18 residues. The CDR3 DNA reads as TGCGCCAGCAGTGAGAGGTTGACTAGCGGGAGTCTTAGGGAGACCCAGTACTTC. Translation: CASSERLTSGSLRETQYF.

This clonotype has a handful of counts. V and J are TRBV7-9 and TRBJ2-2; 11 nucleotides align to TRBD2. The CDR3 runs to 17 residues. V lost 6 bases to trimming and J lost 1 base; unmatched junction nucleotides: 7. In germline, CDR1 is SEHNR, CDR2 FQNEAQ (reference sequence). CDR3 loop: CASSSKGLAENTGELFF. The CDR3 bases are TGTGCCAGCAGTAGTAAGGGACTAGCGGAGAACACCGGGGAGCTGTTTTTT.

To note about this clonotype: This may be a read error, as it is one base from a much larger clone. The chain recombines TRBV30 with TRBJ2-1; TRBD2 is a possible D gene (5 bases). Trimming took 4 bases from V and 6 from J, leaving 16 bases between them. The germline gives CDR1 GTSNPN, CDR2 SVGIG (reference sequence). There are 14 residues in the CDR3. CDR3 protein: CAWKISEGPNEQFF. In nucleotides, the CDR3 is TGTGCCTGGAAAATATCAGAGGGTCCCAATGAGCAGTTCTTC.

The table lists this clonotype with a few counts. V is TRBV7-9 and J is TRBJ1-1, with TRBD1 matching over 8 bases. V shed 3 bases, J shed 6 bases, and the junction held 9 bases outside the gene matches. Germline values: CDR1 SEHNR, CDR2 FQNEAQ (reference sequence). The CDR3 has 15 amino acids. In DNA form, the CDR3 reads TGTGCCAGCAGCTTCGAGGTCGCGGGACAGGCTGAAGCTTTCTTT. It is translated as CASSFEVAGQAEAFF.

In this sample, this clonotype turned up a few times. The rearrangement links TRBV12-3 or TRBV12-4 to TRBJ2-7; D gene uncertain. The CDR3 totals 13 residues. Trimming took 6 bases from V and 0 from J, leaving 9 bases between them. CDR3 sequence (DNA): TGTGCCAGCAGCCCACAGTTCTCCTACGAGCAGTACTTC. It codes for CASSPQFSYEQYF.

The J gene is TRBJ2-7, the V gene TRBV11-2, with TRBD1 identical over 7 bases. V lost 5 bases, J lost 4 bases, and 8 bases stayed unmatched. The V gene's germline CDR1 is SGHAT and CDR2 FQNNGV. The CDR3 is 14 amino acids. The CDR3 region has the DNA TGTGCCAGCAGCCTTCAGGACAGGAGGTACGAGCAGTACTTC. It is translated as CASSLQDRRYEQYF. The full variable domain, rest sourced from reference TRBV11-2 and TRBJ2-7, is EAGVAQSPRYKIIEKRQSVAFWCNPISGHATLYWYQQILGQGPKLLIQFQNNGVVDDSQLPKDRFSAERLKGVDSTLKIQPAKLEDSAVYLCASSLQDRRYEQYFGPGTRLTVT.

This rearrangement joins TRBV7-3 to TRBJ2-2, with 7 positions matching TRBD1. Trimming cost V 3 bases and J 1 base; bases outside gene matches: 2. CDR1 is SGHTA, CDR2 FQGTGA, per germline. CDR3 size: 15 residues. For the CDR3, the DNA is TGTGCCAGCAGCTTCGGGGACAGGAACACCGGGGAGCTGTTTTTT. Amino acids: CASSFGDRNTGELFF.

The V and J genes are TRBV12-3 or TRBV12-4 and TRBJ2-3; D is undetermined. The length of the CDR3 is 19 residues. Trimming removed 1 base from V and 0 bases from J, with 20 bases in between. CDR3 sequence (DNA): TGTGCCAGCAGTTTAGGGACGGTTGGGCGTCCCGCTAGCACAGATACGCAGTATTTT. This translates into CASSLGTVGRPASTDTQYF.

This clonotype was detected only a few times. The chain carries TRBV28 and TRBJ2-1; TRBD2 aligns across 7 bases. Germline assignment: CDR1 MDHEN and CDR2 SYDVKM. This CDR3 region has 16 residues. The ends lost 1 base at V and 3 bases at J; junction bases unmatched: 6. CDR3: CASSLFRLADYNEQFF. The CDR3 DNA reads TGTGCCAGCAGTTTATTTCGCCTAGCGGACTACAATGAGCAGTTCTTC.

The V gene is TRBV7-3, the J gene TRBJ2-5; D remains ambiguous. The CDR3 loop spans 13 amino acids. Per germline, CDR1 SGHTA and CDR2 FQGTGA. The V gene lost 5 bases and the J gene lost 2 bases, with 9 bases spanning the gap. This chain's CDR3 is CASSRRPQETQYF. In DNA form, the CDR3 reads TGTGCCAGCAGCCGACGACCACAAGAGACCCAGTACTTC.

This clonotype was seen more than once but under ten times. The chain combines TRBV5-1 with TRBJ2-3; 7 bases line up with TRBD2. Germline V gives CDR1 SGHRS, CDR2 YFSETQ. With V trimmed by 4 bases and J by 0 bases, 8 bases remained unmatched. This CDR3 region has 16 residues. The CDR3 DNA reads TGCGCCAGCAGCCGGGCTAGCGGCACTAGCACAGATACGCAGTATTTT. Translated: CASSRASGTSTDTQYF.